The 10 T cell receptor beta chains presented below share a single source sample, sequenced in a study of blood T cell repertoires in COVID-19. Profiling relied on immunoSEQ multiplex PCR, and the TCRdb table lists in-frame clones only, not all of them. The sample consists of around 140,000 clones, about 91% of them appearing once. Sequenced sample: peripheral blood. These receptors were collected from a woman between 45 and 65 years old with acute or convalescent COVID-19.

This clone occurred a few times. The chain couples TRBV3-1 (or the pseudogene TRBV3-2) to TRBJ2-7; 10 bases fit TRBD2. Trimming removed 4 bases from V and 10 bases from J; junction bases left unmatched: 7. CDR3 size: 13 residues. The germline V gene encodes CDR1 LGHDT and CDR2 YNNKEL (reference sequence). The CDR3 DNA reads TGTGCCAGCAGCCGACCTACTAGCGGGATTCAGTACTTC. Residues: CASSRPTSGIQYF.

The chain recombines TRBV5-1 with TRBJ2-2; tentatively, D is TRBD1 (5 bases). This CDR3 region has 15 residues. The germline V gene encodes CDR1 SGHRS and CDR2 YFSETQ. V was pared by 1 base and J by 1 base, with 8 bases between. As DNA, the CDR3 is TGCGCCAGCAGCTTGACCCAGGGGAACACCGGGGAGCTGTTTTTT. Translation gives CASSLTQGNTGELFF.

This sequence joins TRBV27 and TRBJ2-1, with TRBD1 identical over 8 bases. Germline CDR1 and CDR2: MNHEY and SMNVEV (reference sequence). V lost 0 bases, J lost 1 base, and 2 bases stayed unmatched. CDR3 length: 16 residues. CDR3 loop: CASSLSGTGSYNEQFF. The CDR3 coding sequence is TGTGCCAGCAGTTTATCGGGGACAGGATCCTACAATGAGCAGTTCTTC.

This clone has only one observation. V is TRBV5-1 and J is TRBJ2-1, with 10 bases that match TRBD2. V lost 0 bases to trimming and J lost 5 bases; unmatched junction nucleotides: 5. The length of the CDR3 is 16 residues. Germline CDR1 is SGHRS and CDR2 is YFSETQ. The CDR3 DNA reads as TGCGCCAGCAGCTTGGCGGTACTAGCGGGAAACAATGAGCAGTTCTTC. Translation: CASSLAVLAGNNEQFF.

This clone came up once. The CDR3 loop is CASSFLFPGQGAFGYGYTF. As DNA, the CDR3 is TGTGCCAGCAGTTTCCTTTTTCCGGGACAGGGGGCATTTGGGTATGGCTACACCTTC. The rearrangement uses TRBV28 and TRBJ1-2; 12 positions match TRBD1. The V and J ends lost 3 bases and 5 bases, in that order; junction bases with no gene match: 16. Germline values: CDR1 MDHEN, CDR2 SYDVKM. This CDR3 has 19 amino acids.

This clone was counted once. CDR3 sequence: CASSRDRGKEKLFF. In DNA form, the CDR3 reads TGCGCCAGCTCCCGGGACAGGGGAAAGGAAAAACTGTTTTTT. This chain links TRBV10-1 with TRBJ1-4; 10 positions agree with TRBD1. CDR1 and CDR2 (germline): WNHNN, SYGVQD (reference sequence). The CDR3 covers 14 residues. The J segment lost 8 bases and the V segment lost 8 bases, leaving 8 bases of the junction unmatched.

The CDR3 spells CATSRDTGRGGQPQHF. The CDR3 DNA is TGTGCCACCAGCAGAGATACCGGGAGGGGGGGTCAGCCCCAGCATTTT. V is TRBV15 and J is TRBJ1-5; D is possibly TRBD1 (6 bases). This CDR3 comprises 16 residues. In germline, CDR1 is LNHNV, CDR2 YYDKDF (reference sequence). The ends were cut back, 0 bases at V and 6 bases at J, with 15 bases in the middle.

This clone was picked up one time. The rearrangement joins TRBV13 to TRBJ2-1, with 13 bases identical to TRBD2. Per germline, CDR1 PRHDT and CDR2 FYEKMQ (reference sequence). The trim removed 4 bases at V and 15 bases at J, leaving 9 bases unmatched. CDR3 length: 14 amino acids. For the CDR3, the DNA is TGTGCCAGCAGCTCAACAGGGACTAGCGGGAAAGGGTTCTTC. Translated: CASSSTGTSGKGFF.

The V call is TRBV3-1 (or the pseudogene TRBV3-2), the J call TRBJ2-7, with 7 bases lining up with TRBD2. Looked up from germline, CDR1 is LGHDT and CDR2 is YNNKEL (reference sequence). The J segment lost 3 bases and the V segment lost 1 base, leaving 6 bases of the junction unmatched. The CDR3 is 15 amino acids. This chain's CDR3 is CASSQGSSGDYEQYF. The CDR3 nucleotides are TGTGCCAGCAGCCAAGGATCAAGCGGGGACTACGAGCAGTACTTC.

The chain couples TRBV11-2 to TRBJ2-2; 7 nucleotides align to TRBD2. Germline lookup yields CDR1 SGHAT and CDR2 FQNNGV. V lost 5 bases and J lost 2; bases outside the gene matches: 8. CDR3 size: 16 residues. This CDR3 reads CASSGRLADNTGELFF. The CDR3 nucleotides are TGTGCCAGCAGCGGACGACTAGCAGATAACACCGGGGAGCTGTTTTTT.